Below, 9 T cell receptor beta chains from the same sample are listed, as sequenced in a study of T cell repertoires in cytomegalovirus infection. From the reads, TCRdb called clonotypes with MiXCR, one entry per CDR3 protein. This table holds 160,000 or so distinct CDR3 sequences, less than 25% found once. These TCRs are of unknown antigen specificity. This specimen was CD8+ T cells from cultured PBMCs, taken from culture after CMV antigen stimulation. These receptors originate from a human donor in good health (CMV status not recorded). Some clones in this sample may be carry-over from other donors' samples.

The genes are TRBV2 and TRBJ1-1; TRBD1 is a possible D gene (5 bases). Between the trimmed V and J ends, which lost 10 bases and 0 bases, there was a span of 21 bases. CDR1 is SNHLY and CDR2 is FYNNEI in the germline V gene. This CDR3 has 16 amino acids. Here the CDR3 DNA reads TGTGCCACACTCATCCGGGACGGCAAAATGAACACTGAAGCTTTCTTT. This gives the protein CATLIRDGKMNTEAFF.

This sequence joins TRBV7-9 and TRBJ2-5, with D perhaps TRBD1 or TRBD2 (7 bases each). The CDR3 is made up of 16 amino acids. V was clipped by 8 bases and J by 1 base, with 20 bases between them. CDR1 is SEHNR and CDR2 is FQNEAQ in the germline V gene (reference sequence). DNA for the CDR3: TGTGCCAGCGGTCTTAGGGGAGGGACAGCCCAAGAGACCCAGTACTTC. Translating gives CASGLRGGTAQETQYF.

This chain connects TRBV10-3 to TRBJ1-6, with a possible D match to TRBD1 (5 bases). This CDR3 has 16 residues. Germline V gene sequence: CDR1 ENHRY, CDR2 SYGVKD. Trimming left V 0 bases short and J 5 bases short, with 11 bases between. The CDR3 DNA reads as TGTGCCATCAGTGAGTCGTGGGACGGAAATAATTCACCCCTCCACTTT. It specifies CAISESWDGNNSPLHF.

There are a few counts of this clonotype. The chain joins TRBV27 to TRBJ1-1, with TRBD1 identical over 9 bases. Germline V CDR1 and CDR2: MNHEY, SMNVEV (reference sequence). The V gene end was trimmed by 6 bases and the J gene end by 3 bases; junction bases not matched to a gene: 8. There are 15 residues in the CDR3. In DNA form, the CDR3 reads TGTGCCAGCAGAGGGAACAGGGGGCTTGACACTGAAGCTTTCTTT. It codes for CASRGNRGLDTEAFF.

The chain's CDR3 is CASSFQGAYTEAFF. The CDR3 nucleotides are TGTGCCAGCAGTTTTCAGGGGGCCTACACTGAAGCTTTCTTT. This chain joins TRBV28 and TRBJ1-1; TRBD1 agrees at 8 bases. CDR3 size: 14 residues. Germline CDR1 and CDR2: MDHEN and SYDVKM. J was trimmed by 3 bases and V by 3 bases; bases with no gene match: 3. Complete variable domain (other parts from reference TRBV28 and TRBJ1-1): DVKVTQSSRYLVKRTGEKVFLECVQDMDHENMFWYRQDPGLGLRLIYFSYDVKMKEKGDIPEGYSVSREKKERFSLILESASTNQTSMYLCASSFQGAYTEAFFGQGTRLTVV.

The chain employs TRBV12-3 or TRBV12-4 and TRBJ2-7; 10 bases fit TRBD1. The CDR3 spans 17 residues. The ends lost 3 bases at V and 5 bases at J; junction bases unmatched: 13. CDR3 residues: CASSFLFFGDRGHEQYF. For the CDR3, the DNA is TGTGCCAGCAGTTTTCTATTCTTCGGGGACAGGGGACACGAGCAGTACTTC.

J is TRBJ2-2 and V is TRBV6-2 or TRBV6-3, with D unresolved. Germline lookup yields CDR1 MNHEY and CDR2 SVGEGT. This CDR3 has 15 residues. The V end was cut by 0 bases, the J end by 2 bases, with 7 bases between. The CDR3 coding sequence is TGTGCCAGCAGTTACTCGGGGATCAACACCGGGGAGCTGTTTTTT. Translation: CASSYSGINTGELFF.

The chain recombines TRBV7-9 with TRBJ1-1; tentatively, D is TRBD1 (6 bases). The CDR3 is 16 residues long. Trimming stripped 3 bases from V and 1 base from J, with 15 bases between. Germline loops: CDR1 SEHNR, CDR2 FQNEAQ (reference sequence). CDR3 bases: TGTGCCAGCAGCTTCTGGGGCAGGGGCGGGAACACTGAAGCTTTCTTT. It encodes CASSFWGRGGNTEAFF. Based on the CDR3 plus reference TRBV7-9 and TRBJ1-1, the full variable domain is DTGVSQNPRHKITKRGQNVTFRCDPISEHNRLYWYRQTLGQGPEFLTYFQNEAQLEKSRLLSDRFSAERPKGSFSTLEIQRTEQGDSAMYLCASSFWGRGGNTEAFFGQGTRLTVV.

This chain uses TRBV7-8 with TRBJ1-6; tentatively, D is TRBD1 (6 bases). Trimming removed 6 bases from V and 8 bases from J, with 14 bases in between. The CDR3 spans 14 residues. The germline V gene has CDR1 SGHVS and CDR2 FQNEAQ. The CDR3 loop reads CASRGNREDSPLHF. The CDR3 bases are TGTGCCAGCAGAGGGAACAGGGAAGATTCACCCCTCCACTTT.